These T cell receptor beta chains were read from a single sample in a study of blood T cells in healthy people across ages. TCRdb redid the calling of the 5' RACE reads with MiXCR, one entry per CDR3 protein. This sample has approximately 780,000 distinct CDR3 sequences, with 20% to 30% found just once. This sample also belongs to another study, concerning T cells of mothers and their children.

The sequencing sample was made of blood. The origin of the receptors is a boy aged 10-17 years in good health. Each CDR3 is given with its conserved first and last residue.

cdr3_length: 12
v_call: TRBV7-9
cdr3_aa: CASSTDRDEQFF

cdr3_length: 13
v_call: TRBV6-6
cdr3_aa: CASSAGGRETQYF

cdr3_length: 15
v_call: TRBV7-9
cdr3_aa: CASSHRLAGAYEQYF

cdr3_length: 12
v_call: TRBV15
cdr3_aa: CATSRGVYGQYF

cdr3_length: 13
v_call: TRBV9
cdr3_aa: CASSATGALRQYF

cdr3_length: 12
v_call: TRBV20-1
cdr3_aa: CSASAGNNEQFF

cdr3_length: 12
v_call: TRBV12-3/TRBV12-4
cdr3_aa: CASSLLFNTQYF

cdr3_length: 14
v_call: TRBV9
cdr3_aa: CAPRQVPYNYGYTF

cdr3_length: 13
v_call: TRBV30
cdr3_aa: CAWSGNMNTEAFF

cdr3_length: 16
v_call: TRBV20-1
cdr3_aa: CSARELAGGLVETQYF

cdr3_length: 18
v_call: TRBV20-1
cdr3_aa: CSARDPTGAGPTNEKLFF

cdr3_length: 14
v_call: TRBV10-3
cdr3_aa: CAISGQGPGKTQYF

cdr3_length: 13
v_call: TRBV12-5
cdr3_aa: CASSGREDNEQFF

cdr3_length: 15
v_call: TRBV2
cdr3_aa: CASSGGGGLYNEQFF

cdr3_length: 18
v_call: TRBV30
cdr3_aa: CACRFGLAGYCEDNEQFF

cdr3_length: 14
v_call: TRBV20-1
cdr3_aa: CSARVSLARDEQFF

cdr3_length: 17
v_call: TRBV20-1
cdr3_aa: CSASAGTGGSGANVLTF

cdr3_length: 17
v_call: TRBV20-1
cdr3_aa: CSARPLRGRGGDTEAFF

cdr3_length: 16
v_call: TRBV12-3/TRBV12-4
cdr3_aa: CASSSYSGGPPGELFF

cdr3_length: 15
v_call: TRBV4-1
cdr3_aa: CASSQPTRGTGTQYF

cdr3_length: 13
v_call: TRBV3-1
cdr3_aa: CASSQDQAGELFF

cdr3_length: 14
v_call: TRBV7-8
cdr3_aa: CASSLEAKTVSLFF

cdr3_length: 17
v_call: TRBV15
cdr3_aa: CATSRDQTSGRNNEQFF

cdr3_length: 12
v_call: TRBV10-3
cdr3_aa: CAISAPQETQYF

cdr3_length: 14
v_call: TRBV12-3/TRBV12-4
cdr3_aa: CASSVQRKGQPQHF

cdr3_length: 12
v_call: TRBV6-6
cdr3_aa: CASGGSRETQYF

cdr3_length: 12
v_call: TRBV12-3/TRBV12-4
cdr3_aa: CASSSPQGKLFF

cdr3_length: 13
v_call: TRBV28
cdr3_aa: CASTTTDEYEQYF

cdr3_length: 14
v_call: TRBV2
cdr3_aa: CASSKQGSKNIQYF

cdr3_length: 14
v_call: TRBV20-1
cdr3_aa: CSASGTVSGNTIYF

cdr3_length: 15
v_call: TRBV7-2
cdr3_aa: CASSYSGTYSYEQYF

cdr3_length: 13
v_call: TRBV2
cdr3_aa: CASMQDRDYEQYF

cdr3_length: 16
v_call: TRBV5-1
cdr3_aa: CASSLGGAPSYNEQFF

cdr3_length: 13
v_call: TRBV5-1
cdr3_aa: CASSADMVDGYTF

cdr3_length: 17
v_call: TRBV5-1
cdr3_aa: CASSLVVAGAQQETQYF

cdr3_length: 15
v_call: TRBV20-1
cdr3_aa: CSARDASYSNQPQHF

cdr3_length: 13
v_call: TRBV29-1
cdr3_aa: CSVVGDIYYIQYF